This T cell receptor (beta chain) was captured in a study of cytomegalovirus exposure and HLA in healthy donors (dated by TCRdb to 2016 to 2017). Study-wide context: The 500 to 700 repertoires of the first cohort and the roughly 120 validation repertoires were produced on the same platform, according to a later analysis. The study aimed to test whether signatures of past pathogen exposure could be identified by cataloging public T cell receptors. In addition to the first cohort of 666 subjects, a separate validation cohort of approximately 130 different subjects was used. The study combined high-throughput TCR immunosequencing, statistical association of individual TCRs with disease status, and machine learning to predict cytomegalovirus infection status. General findings and caveats noted by the study authors: In a later analysis, TCRs clustered in the first cohort were found to also tend to co-occur in the 130 or so validation repertoires, with over 90% of cluster scores above 0. The validation cohort had no HLA typing available for a later analysis, so co-occurrence within that cohort was assessed over all 120 or so repertoires. The classifier was reported to diagnose cytomegalovirus status with high specificity and sensitivity in both the original and validation cohorts. A few of the identified cytomegalovirus-associated TCR beta chains were confirmed in vitro to be specific for cytomegalovirus antigens. According to the authors, the approach could potentially be generalized to other disease states and immunological phenotypes. The study gave a list of 150 to 200 TCR beta chains associated with cytomegalovirus. Across donors, most TCR sequences were observed very rarely, whereas some public TCRs were present in many individuals.

Libraries were built with the immunoSEQ multiplex PCR assay. Under the source paper's analysis protocol: A statistical classification framework was built for diagnosing cytomegalovirus status from the catalog of TCR beta chain sequences. TCRdb carries this immuneACCESS record with in-frame sequences only. Its versions omit some clonotypes, under half of them owing to an unresolved V gene in the studies checked, with the rest unexplained. V and J calls and clone size are copied from that table; D and trimming were computed from the DNA. For this sample the table gives about 160,000 clones, of which 80% to 90% were detected only once. Together, the top ten hold 2% to 2.5% of the sample. The donors were included in the validation cohort of roughly 120 subjects, a group kept apart from the roughly 670-subject first cohort. CDR1 and CDR2, per the germline V gene, are SGHVS and FQNEAQ. The CDR3 goes from the cysteine to the phenylalanine over 14 residues. Just CDR3 DNA is preserved here, 42 bases in frame from base 1. V is cut by 2 bases and J by 4 bases, and the space between the germline ends is 11 bases.

As for this clone: Its antigen is unknown. There are no base qualities to consult, and no much larger clone falls within one base.

This chain joins TRBV7-8 to TRBJ2-5; TRBD2 could be the D gene, as 6 bases match. Sample: PBMCs. The receptor comes from a woman aged 18 to 35 in good health and CMV-seronegative. The DNA reads TGTGCCAGCAGCTTAAGCATGGGGGGAGAGACCCAGTACTTC. It specifies CASSLSMGGETQYF.